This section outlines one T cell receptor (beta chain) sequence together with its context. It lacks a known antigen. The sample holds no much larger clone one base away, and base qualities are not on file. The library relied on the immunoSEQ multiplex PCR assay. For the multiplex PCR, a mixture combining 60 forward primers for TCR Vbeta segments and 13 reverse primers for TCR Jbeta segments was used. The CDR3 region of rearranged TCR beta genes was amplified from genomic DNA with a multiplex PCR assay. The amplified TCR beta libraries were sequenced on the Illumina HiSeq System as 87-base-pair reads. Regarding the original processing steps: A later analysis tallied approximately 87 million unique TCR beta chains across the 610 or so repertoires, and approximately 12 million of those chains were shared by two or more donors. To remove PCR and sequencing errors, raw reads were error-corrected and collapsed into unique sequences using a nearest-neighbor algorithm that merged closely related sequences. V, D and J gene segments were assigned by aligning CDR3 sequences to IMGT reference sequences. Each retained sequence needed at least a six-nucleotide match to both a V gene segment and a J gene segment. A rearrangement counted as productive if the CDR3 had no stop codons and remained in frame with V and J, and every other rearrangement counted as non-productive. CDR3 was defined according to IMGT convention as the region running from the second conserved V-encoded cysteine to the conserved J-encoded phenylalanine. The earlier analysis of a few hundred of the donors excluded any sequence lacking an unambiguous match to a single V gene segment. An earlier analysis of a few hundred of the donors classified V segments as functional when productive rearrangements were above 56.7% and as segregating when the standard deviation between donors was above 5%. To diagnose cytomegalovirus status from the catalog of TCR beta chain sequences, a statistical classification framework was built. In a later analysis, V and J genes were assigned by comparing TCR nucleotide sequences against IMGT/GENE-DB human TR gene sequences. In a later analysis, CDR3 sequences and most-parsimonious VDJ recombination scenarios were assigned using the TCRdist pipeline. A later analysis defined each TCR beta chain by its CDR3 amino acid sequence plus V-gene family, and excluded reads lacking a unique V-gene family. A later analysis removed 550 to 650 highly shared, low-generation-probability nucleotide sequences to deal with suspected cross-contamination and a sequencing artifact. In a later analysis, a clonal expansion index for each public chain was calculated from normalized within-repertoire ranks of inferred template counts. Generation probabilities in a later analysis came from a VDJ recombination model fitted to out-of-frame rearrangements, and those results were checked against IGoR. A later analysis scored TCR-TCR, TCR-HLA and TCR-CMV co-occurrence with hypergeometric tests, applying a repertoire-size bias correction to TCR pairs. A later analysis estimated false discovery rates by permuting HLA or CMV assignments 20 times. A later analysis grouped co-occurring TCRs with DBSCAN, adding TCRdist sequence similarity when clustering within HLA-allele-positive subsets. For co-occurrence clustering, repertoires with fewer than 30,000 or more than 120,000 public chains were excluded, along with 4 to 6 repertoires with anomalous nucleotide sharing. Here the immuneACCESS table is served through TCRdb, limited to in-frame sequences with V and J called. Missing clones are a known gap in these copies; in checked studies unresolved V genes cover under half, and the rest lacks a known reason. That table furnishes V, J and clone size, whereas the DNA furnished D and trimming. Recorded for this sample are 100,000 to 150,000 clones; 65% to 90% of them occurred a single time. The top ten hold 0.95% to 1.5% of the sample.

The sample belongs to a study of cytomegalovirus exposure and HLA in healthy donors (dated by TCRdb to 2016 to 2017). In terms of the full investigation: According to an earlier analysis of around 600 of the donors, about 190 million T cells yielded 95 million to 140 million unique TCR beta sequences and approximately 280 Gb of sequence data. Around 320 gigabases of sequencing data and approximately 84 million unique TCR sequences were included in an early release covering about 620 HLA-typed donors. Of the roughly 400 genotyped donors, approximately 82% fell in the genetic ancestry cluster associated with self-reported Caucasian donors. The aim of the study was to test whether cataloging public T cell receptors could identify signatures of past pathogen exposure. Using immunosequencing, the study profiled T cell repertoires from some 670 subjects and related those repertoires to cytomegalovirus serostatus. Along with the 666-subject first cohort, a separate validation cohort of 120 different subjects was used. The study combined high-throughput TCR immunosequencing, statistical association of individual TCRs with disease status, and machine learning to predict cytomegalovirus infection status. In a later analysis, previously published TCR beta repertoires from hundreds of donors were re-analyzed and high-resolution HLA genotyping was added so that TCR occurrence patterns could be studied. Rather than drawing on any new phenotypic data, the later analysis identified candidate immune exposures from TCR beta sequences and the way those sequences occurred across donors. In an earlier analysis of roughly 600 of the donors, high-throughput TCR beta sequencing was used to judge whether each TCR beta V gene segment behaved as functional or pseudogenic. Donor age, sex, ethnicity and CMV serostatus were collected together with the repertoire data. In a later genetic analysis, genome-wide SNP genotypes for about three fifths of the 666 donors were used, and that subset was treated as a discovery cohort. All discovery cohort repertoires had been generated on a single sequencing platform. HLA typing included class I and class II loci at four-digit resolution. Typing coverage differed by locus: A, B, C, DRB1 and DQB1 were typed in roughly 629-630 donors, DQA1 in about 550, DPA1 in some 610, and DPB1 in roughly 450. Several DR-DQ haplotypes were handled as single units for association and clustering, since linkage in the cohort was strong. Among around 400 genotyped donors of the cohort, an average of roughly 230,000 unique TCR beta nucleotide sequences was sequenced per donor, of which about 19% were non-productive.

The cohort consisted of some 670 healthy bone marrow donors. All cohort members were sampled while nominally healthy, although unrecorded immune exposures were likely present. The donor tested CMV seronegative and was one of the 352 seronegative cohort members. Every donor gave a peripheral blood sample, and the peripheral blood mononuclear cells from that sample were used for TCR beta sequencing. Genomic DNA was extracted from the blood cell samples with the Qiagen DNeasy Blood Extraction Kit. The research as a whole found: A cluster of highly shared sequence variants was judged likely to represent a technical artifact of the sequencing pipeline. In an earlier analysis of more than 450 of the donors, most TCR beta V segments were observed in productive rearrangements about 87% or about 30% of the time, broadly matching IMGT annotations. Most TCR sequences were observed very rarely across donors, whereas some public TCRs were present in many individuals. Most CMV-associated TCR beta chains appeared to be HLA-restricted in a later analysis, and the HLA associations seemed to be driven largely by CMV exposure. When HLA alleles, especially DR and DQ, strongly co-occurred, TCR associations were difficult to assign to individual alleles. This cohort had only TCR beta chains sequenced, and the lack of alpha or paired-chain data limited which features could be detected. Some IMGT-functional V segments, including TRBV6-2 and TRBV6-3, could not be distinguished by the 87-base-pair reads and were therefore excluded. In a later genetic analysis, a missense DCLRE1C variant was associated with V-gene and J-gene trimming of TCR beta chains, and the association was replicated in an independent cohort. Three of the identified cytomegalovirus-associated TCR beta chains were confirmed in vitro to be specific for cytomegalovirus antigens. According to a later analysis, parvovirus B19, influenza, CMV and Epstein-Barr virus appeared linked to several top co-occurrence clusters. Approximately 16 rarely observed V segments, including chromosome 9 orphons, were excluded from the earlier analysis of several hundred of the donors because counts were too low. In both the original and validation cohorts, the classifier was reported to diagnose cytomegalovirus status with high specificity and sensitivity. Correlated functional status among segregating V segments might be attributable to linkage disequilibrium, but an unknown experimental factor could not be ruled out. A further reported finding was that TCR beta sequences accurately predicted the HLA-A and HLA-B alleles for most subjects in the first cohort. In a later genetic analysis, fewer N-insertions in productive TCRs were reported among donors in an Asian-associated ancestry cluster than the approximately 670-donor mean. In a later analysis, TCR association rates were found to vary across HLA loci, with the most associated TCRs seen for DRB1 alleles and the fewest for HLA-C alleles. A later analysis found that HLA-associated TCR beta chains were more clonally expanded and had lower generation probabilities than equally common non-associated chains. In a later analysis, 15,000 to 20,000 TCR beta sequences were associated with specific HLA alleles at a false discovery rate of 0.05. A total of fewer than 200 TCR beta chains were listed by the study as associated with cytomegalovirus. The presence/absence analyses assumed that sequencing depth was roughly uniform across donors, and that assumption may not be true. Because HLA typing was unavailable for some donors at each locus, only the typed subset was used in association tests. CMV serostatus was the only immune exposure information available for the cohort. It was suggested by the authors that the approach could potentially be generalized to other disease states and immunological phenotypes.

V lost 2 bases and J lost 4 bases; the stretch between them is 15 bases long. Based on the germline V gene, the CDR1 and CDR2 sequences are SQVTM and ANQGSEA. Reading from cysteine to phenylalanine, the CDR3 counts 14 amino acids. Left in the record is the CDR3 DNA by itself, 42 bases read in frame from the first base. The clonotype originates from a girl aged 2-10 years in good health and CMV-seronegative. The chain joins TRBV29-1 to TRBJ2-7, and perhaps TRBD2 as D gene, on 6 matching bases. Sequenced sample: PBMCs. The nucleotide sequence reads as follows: TGCAGCGTTGAATGGGCTAGCGAGGGATACGAGCAGTACTTC. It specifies CSVEWASEGYEQYF.